One TCR beta chain is described in this entry. This record belongs to a study of T cells expressing NK-cell markers. TCRdb derives one entry per CDR3 protein from the 5' RACE reads, leaving out DNA. The table for this sample gives approximately 440,000 distinct CDR3 sequences. The sequence came from a woman in her forties or fifties in good health. Specimen: blood T cells: a sorted CD56 or NKG2C T cell subset, CD4+ or CD8+ T cells, or bulk PBMC T cells (not recorded which).

CDR3 sequence reads: CASSLRPTSRETQYF. The V gene is TRBV11-3, the J gene TRBJ2-5; with no DNA, the TCRdb D assignment of TRBD2 cannot be verified. The CDR3 is made up of 15 amino acids. Per germline, CDR1 SGHNT and CDR2 YENEEA.